This is a list of T cell receptor beta chains from one sample in a study of PD-1 blockade in classical Hodgkin lymphoma. Profiled with immunoSEQ multiplex PCR; TCRdb holds only in-frame clones, not every one. The sample carries about 33,000 clones, 72% recorded once. The sequenced sample was peripheral blood mononuclear cells (PBMCs), obtained before the fourth cycle of nivolumab. The receptors derive from a human donor with classical Hodgkin lymphoma. The CDR3 runs from the conserved cysteine through the conserved F or W. Fields, in order: clone size, J gene, V gene, D gene, CDR3 DNA, CDR3 protein. D genes are given only for firm matches. A clone size is listed for some rows: how often the clone was seen (once, few, many), or a class if it is expanded.

>.|TRBJ2-7|TRBV23-1|TRBD1
TGCGCCAGCAGTCACGGGACAGGGGAGATGGTCTACGAGCAGTACTTC
CASSHGTGEMVYEQYF
>.|TRBJ1-5|TRBV5-8|TRBD1
TGTGCCAGCAGCTACAGGGGGCTGGTTCAGCCCCAGCATTTT
CASSYRGLVQPQHF
>.|TRBJ2-5|TRBV7-9|.
TGTGCCAGCAGCTTTTACGACGGGAACGAAGAGACCCAGTACTTC
CASSFYDGNEETQYF
>.|TRBJ1-6|TRBV6-4|TRBD1
TGTGCCAGCAGTCCCAGGGGGACGAATTCACCCCTCCACTTT
CASSPRGTNSPLHF
>.|TRBJ1-2|TRBV28|.
TGTGCCAGCAGTTGGGGGACAATGAACTATGGCTACACCTTC
CASSWGTMNYGYTF
>.|TRBJ1-4|TRBV5-1|TRBD1
TGCGCCAGCAGCTCATCGACAGGGGAGGGAGAAAAACTGTTTTTT
CASSSSTGEGEKLFF
>once|TRBJ1-2|TRBV27|TRBD1
TGTGCCAGCAGTTCAGGGGGCGGGGACTATGGCTACACCTTC
CASSSGGGDYGYTF
>few|TRBJ2-1|TRBV12-5|.
TGTGCTAGTGGTTTGGCCACTTGGGATGAGCAGTTCTTC
CASGLATWDEQFF
>.|TRBJ2-7|TRBV19|.
TGTGCCAGTAGTATCTCAGACAGTCCGGTCGAGCAGTACTTC
CASSISDSPVEQYF
>.|TRBJ2-7|TRBV2|TRBD1
TGTGCCAGCGGATATCCAAGGACAGGGGGACTCCCCTACGAGCAGTACTTC
CASGYPRTGGLPYEQYF
>.|TRBJ1-3|TRBV5-8|TRBD1
TGTGCCAGCAGCCCTACCGGGACAGGGGCTGACACCATATATTTT
CASSPTGTGADTIYF
>few|TRBJ2-2|TRBV5-1|.
TGCGCCAGCAGCTCCACTCCGGGGGGGGAGCTGTTTTTT
CASSSTPGGELFF
>.|TRBJ2-1|TRBV7-9|.
TGTGCCAGCAGCGACCCTCGGGGTATCTACAATGAGCAGTTCTTC
CASSDPRGIYNEQFF
>once|TRBJ2-2|TRBV11-2|TRBD1
TGTGCCAGCAGCCCCGGGACAGGGGCAACGGGGGAGCTGTTTTTT
CASSPGTGATGELFF
>.|TRBJ2-7|TRBV6-8|.
TGTGCCAGCAGTGGCGCGACAGGAAAGTACGAGCAGTACTTC
CASSGATGKYEQYF
>.|TRBJ1-1|TRBV27|.
TGTGCCAGCATACAGGGTCAAGCTTTCTTT
CASIQGQAFF
>once|TRBJ2-5|TRBV11-2|TRBD2
TGTGCCAGCAGCCCGAGCGGGGGAAGGCTGGAGACCCAGTACTTC
CASSPSGGRLETQYF
>few|TRBJ1-4|TRBV7-6|TRBD1
TGTGCCAGCAGTGTAACAGACAGGGTTAATGAAAAACTGTTTTTT
CASSVTDRVNEKLFF
>.|TRBJ2-7|TRBV27|.
TGTGCCAGCAGTTTTCAACGGGGGACAGTGTTCGACGAGCAGTACTTC
CASSFQRGTVFDEQYF
>once|TRBJ2-2|TRBV28|TRBD2
TGTGCCAGCAGTTGGAAAGCGGGAGTAGCGAACACCGGGGAGCTGTTTTTT
CASSWKAGVANTGELFF
>.|TRBJ1-3|TRBV10-2|TRBD1
TGCGCCAGCAGCGATTATACCGGACAGGGGCAAAACACCATATATTTT
CASSDYTGQGQNTIYF
>.|TRBJ1-3|TRBV4-1|.
TGCGCCAGCAGCCAAAACCGGGCCTCAACTTTCTCTGGAAACACCATATATTTT
CASSQNRASTFSGNTIYF
>.|TRBJ1-1|TRBV7-9|TRBD1
TGTGCCAGCAGCTTAGGACAGGGGATCCAAAACACTGAAGCTTTCTTT
CASSLGQGIQNTEAFF
>.|TRBJ2-7|TRBV7-2|.
TGTGCCAGCAGCTTCGCTGGCTCCTACGAGCAGTACTTC
CASSFAGSYEQYF
>.|TRBJ1-1|TRBV4-3|.
TGCGCCAGCAGCCAAGTCGGCGGACCTGAAGCTTTCTTT
CASSQVGGPEAFF
>.|TRBJ1-2|TRBV19|.
TGTGCCAGTTCCGCCGGGGGGAGAGGCTACACCTTC
CASSAGGRGYTF
>.|TRBJ1-5|TRBV7-6|TRBD1
TGTGCCAGCAGCCAAACAGGGGACAATCAGCCCCAGCATTTT
CASSQTGDNQPQHF
>.|TRBJ1-3|TRBV15|.
TGTGCCACCAGCAGAGCCTCAGCTGGAAACACCATATATTTT
CATSRASAGNTIYF
>.|TRBJ2-3|TRBV30|TRBD2
TGTGCCTGGAGCCGCAGACAGCGGGGAGATACGCAGTATTTT
CAWSRRQRGDTQYF
>.|TRBJ2-3|TRBV9|.
TGTGCCAGCAGCGGCGCGGGAGATACGCAGTATTTT
CASSGAGDTQYF
>.|TRBJ2-1|TRBV7-9|.
TGTGCCAGCAGCCAAGGGACCAAGGGTACAAATGAGCAGTTCTTC
CASSQGTKGTNEQFF
>.|TRBJ2-5|TRBV9|.
TGTGCCAGCAGCGCCTCCCCGGAGACCCAGTACTTC
CASSASPETQYF
>.|TRBJ2-7|TRBV6-5|TRBD2
TGTGCCAGCAGTTATAGCGGGAGAGGGTACGAGCAGTACTTC
CASSYSGRGYEQYF
>.|TRBJ1-1|TRBV5-1|.
TGCGCCAGCAGCTCACGGTCAGGGAACATGAACACTGAAGCTTTCTTT
CASSSRSGNMNTEAFF
>.|TRBJ2-4|TRBV11-2|.
TGTGCCAGCAGCCCCTACGGAGGAGGCGAAAACATTCAGTACTTC
CASSPYGGGENIQYF
>.|TRBJ2-2|TRBV9|TRBD2
TGTGCCAGCAGCGCGGGACTAGCGGGGCTCACCGGGGAGCTGTTTTTT
CASSAGLAGLTGELFF
>.|TRBJ1-1|TRBV6-5|.
TGTGCCAGCAGTTACTCAACAGGGTTGAACACTGAAGCTTTCTTT
CASSYSTGLNTEAFF
>once|TRBJ1-2|TRBV2|.
TGTGCCAGCAGTGAGGGACAAGAGTTACTCTATGGCTACACCTTC
CASSEGQELLYGYTF
>.|TRBJ2-7|TRBV15|.
TGTGCCACCAGCAGAGATAGGTCCTCATACGAGCAGTACTTC
CATSRDRSSYEQYF
>few|TRBJ1-1|TRBV7-9|.
TGTGCCAGCAGCTTAGGGACCAACACTGAAGCTTTCTTT
CASSLGTNTEAFF
>.|TRBJ1-2|TRBV4-3|.
TGCGCCAGCAGCCAAGTGATGGGGGCGGGCTATGGCTACACCTTC
CASSQVMGAGYGYTF
>.|TRBJ2-4|TRBV7-9|.
TGTGCCAGCAGCACCCGGACAGGGAGGGCTGATATAGACAAAAACATTCAGTACTTC
CASSTRTGRADIDKNIQYF
>once|TRBJ2-1|TRBV9|.
TGTGCCAGCAGCGTAGTCTATGGGGATGAGCAGTTCTTC
CASSVVYGDEQFF
>.|TRBJ2-6|TRBV5-3|TRBD1
TGTGCCAGAAGCTTAGCCGGGACAGGGGCCTCTGGGGCCAACGTCCTGACTTTC
CARSLAGTGASGANVLTF
>.|TRBJ1-2|TRBV7-8|.
TGTGCCAGCAGCTTGAGGGCGGAGACTCCTAACTATGGCTACACCTTC
CASSLRAETPNYGYTF
>.|TRBJ1-1|TRBV27|.
TGTGCCAGCAGTTTCGGAGGGCGGGCTTTCTTT
CASSFGGRAFF
>.|TRBJ2-7|TRBV6-1|.
TGTGCCAGCAGTGAACCGAGGGAACCGGGATTCTACGAGCAGTACTTC
CASSEPREPGFYEQYF
>.|TRBJ2-5|TRBV6-5|.
TGTGCCAGCAGTCCTTGGCAGTCCCAAGAGACCCAGTACTTC
CASSPWQSQETQYF
>few|TRBJ2-7|TRBV18|.
TGTGCCAGCTCACCACTGACTGGTGGAGAGCAGTACTTC
CASSPLTGGEQYF
>.|TRBJ2-7|TRBV28|.
TGTGCCAGCAGCCTTATCGGGGCTGTGGTGGACGAGCAGTACTTC
CASSLIGAVVDEQYF
>once|TRBJ2-6|TRBV7-6|TRBD1
TGTGCCAGCAGCTCGGGACAGGGGGCTGGTGGGGCCAACGTCCTGACTTTC
CASSSGQGAGGANVLTF
>few|TRBJ2-1|TRBV4-2|TRBD2
TGTGCCAGCAGCCTTGGTGCTAGCGGGAAACAGTTCTTC
CASSLGASGKQFF
>.|TRBJ2-1|TRBV19|.
TGTGCCAGTAGAAGTGGGTACAATGAGCAGTTCTTC
CASRSGYNEQFF